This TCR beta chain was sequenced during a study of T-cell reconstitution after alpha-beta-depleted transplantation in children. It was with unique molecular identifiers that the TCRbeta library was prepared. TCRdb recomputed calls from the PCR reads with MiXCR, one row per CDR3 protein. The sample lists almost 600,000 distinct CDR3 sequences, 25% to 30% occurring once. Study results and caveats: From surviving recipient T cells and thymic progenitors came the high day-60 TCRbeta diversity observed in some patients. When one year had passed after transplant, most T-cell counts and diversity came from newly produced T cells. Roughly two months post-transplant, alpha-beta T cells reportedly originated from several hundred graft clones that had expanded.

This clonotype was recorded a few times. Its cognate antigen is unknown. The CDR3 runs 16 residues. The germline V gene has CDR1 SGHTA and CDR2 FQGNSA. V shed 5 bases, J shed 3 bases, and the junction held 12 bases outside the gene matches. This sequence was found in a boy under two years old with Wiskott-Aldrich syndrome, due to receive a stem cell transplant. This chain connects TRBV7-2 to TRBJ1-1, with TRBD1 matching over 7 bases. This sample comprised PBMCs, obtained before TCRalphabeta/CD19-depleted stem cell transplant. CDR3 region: CASSPFSTGLDTEAFF. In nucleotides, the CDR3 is TGTGCCAGCAGCCCTTTTTCGACAGGGCTAGACACTGAAGCTTTCTTT.